This T cell receptor beta chain was recovered during a study of blood T cell repertoires in COVID-19. The wider study: Whether acute or convalescent, the COVID-19 samples came from the United States, Italy and Spain. PBMCs, B-cell-depleted T cells, or T cells were the source of the cDNA or gDNA that made up the material.

Per the study methods: For nucleated cells, counts were estimated from reference gene primer amplification. The table came from immunoSEQ multiplex PCR; TCRdb's copy has only in-frame clones and leaves some out. The DNA was the basis for D and trimming; V, J and clone size are from that table. The sample includes roughly 300,000 clones, over 75% of them seen just once. The germline V gene has CDR1 LGHNT and CDR2 FRNRAP. The CDR3 covers 17 residues. Losses at the gene ends were 5 bases for V and 1 base for J; bases not matched to a gene: 12. The source material was PBMCs or T cells enriched from blood (not recorded which). The J gene is TRBJ1-1, the V gene TRBV12-5; the match to TRBD1 covers 8 bases. This receptor was obtained from a woman in her twenties or thirties who had recovered from COVID-19. The CDR3 here is CASGQSLGTGANTEAFF. The CDR3 DNA reads TGTGCTAGTGGTCAATCCCTCGGGACAGGCGCGAACACTGAAGCTTTCTTT.